This T cell receptor beta chain comes out of a study of spatial heterogeneity in lung cancer. About the study: The donors comprised approximately 75 untreated early-stage non-small cell lung cancer patients. Sequencing of follow-up PBMC samples took place when they were available, at a median of about two years after resection.

In germline, CDR1 is DFQATT, CDR2 SNEGSKA (reference sequence). This CDR3 contains 14 residues. V was shortened by 5 bases and J by 9 bases, with 20 bases between the two germline ends. Time point defined: blood at routine non-recurrence follow-up after resection. Whole RNA obtained from tumor, nontumor lung or frozen PBMC underwent sequencing without sorting. Every cDNA TCR molecule received its own unique molecular identifier. Via MiXCR, TCRdb re-called the 5' RACE reads, giving one row per CDR3 protein. The sample has tens of thousands of distinct CDR3 sequences, roughly a fifth seen once. This clonotype has more than one count but fewer than ten.

V gene TRBV20-1 combines with J gene TRBJ2-1; a possible D gene is TRBD2 (5 bases). The clonotype was recovered from a male donor with early-stage non-small cell lung cancer. The sample was PBMCs, taken at follow-up. The CDR3 DNA sequence: TGCAGTGCTGATTCTAGCTCCCCCTTTGGTGAGCAGTTCTTC. Its protein is CSADSSSPFGEQFF.